This record looks at one T cell receptor beta chain sequence and its context. The antigen remains undetermined. These data originate in a study of cytotoxic CD8 clonotypes in ibrutinib-treated CLL. For the study at large: Partial responses totalled approximately 24 and complete responses 2; after median roughly 71 months, approximately 15 remained remitted and around twelve progressed. The study recorded mean values of approximately 260,000 productive templates and 100,000 or so productive rearrangements per sample. Whole-study results and caveats: Clonality measured at baseline exceeded age-matched healthy donors, tracking circulating CD8+ T-cell counts.

The repertoire was sequenced with immunoSEQ multiplex PCR; TCRdb's copy has only in-frame clones and lacks some. The sample lists around 330,000 clones; under 70% were seen once. The CDR3 is 13 amino acids. V gave up 2 bases and J gave up 3 bases, with 8 bases separating them. From germline, CDR1 is PRHDT and CDR2 FYEKMQ (reference sequence). The TCR comes from a human donor with chronic lymphocytic leukemia. The chain recombines TRBV13 with TRBJ2-7; D might be TRBD2 (5 bases). This material consisted of PBMCs, taken after 36 months of ibrutinib treatment. Written as DNA, the CDR3 is TGTGCCAGCAGCTTATCGGGGATCTACGAGCAGTACTTC. Translated: CASSLSGIYEQYF.